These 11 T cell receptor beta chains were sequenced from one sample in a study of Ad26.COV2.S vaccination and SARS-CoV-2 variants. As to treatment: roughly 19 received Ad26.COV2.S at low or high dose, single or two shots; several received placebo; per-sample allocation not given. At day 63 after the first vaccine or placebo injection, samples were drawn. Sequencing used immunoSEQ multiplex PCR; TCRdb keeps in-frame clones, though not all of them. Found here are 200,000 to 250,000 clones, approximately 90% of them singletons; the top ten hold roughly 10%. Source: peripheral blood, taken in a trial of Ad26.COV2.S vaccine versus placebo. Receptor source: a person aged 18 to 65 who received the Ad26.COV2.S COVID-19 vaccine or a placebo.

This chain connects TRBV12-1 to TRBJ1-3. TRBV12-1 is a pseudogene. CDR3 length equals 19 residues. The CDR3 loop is CASSFSGVIIPPGGNTIYF. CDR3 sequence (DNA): TGTGCCAGCAGCTTTTCCGGGGTGATCATTCCTCCGGGCGGAAACACCATATATTTT.

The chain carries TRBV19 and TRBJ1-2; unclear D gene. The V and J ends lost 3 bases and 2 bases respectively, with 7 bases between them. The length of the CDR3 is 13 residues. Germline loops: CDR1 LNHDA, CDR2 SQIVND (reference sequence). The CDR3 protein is CASSMGANYGYTF. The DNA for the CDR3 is TGTGCCAGTAGTATGGGTGCCAACTATGGCTACACCTTC.

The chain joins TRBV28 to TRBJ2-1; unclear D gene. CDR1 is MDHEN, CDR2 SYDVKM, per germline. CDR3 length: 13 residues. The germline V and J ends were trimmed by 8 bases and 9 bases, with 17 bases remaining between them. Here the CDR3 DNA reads TGTGCCAGCGTAGGCCCCTGGAAGGGTGAGCAGTTCTTC. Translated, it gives CASVGPWKGEQFF.

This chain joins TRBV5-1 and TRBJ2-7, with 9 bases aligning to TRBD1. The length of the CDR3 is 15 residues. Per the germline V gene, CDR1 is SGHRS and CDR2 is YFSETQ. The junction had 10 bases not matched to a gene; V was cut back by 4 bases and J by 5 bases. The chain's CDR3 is CASSIHRDRVNEQYF. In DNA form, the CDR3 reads TGCGCCAGCAGCATCCACCGGGACAGGGTTAACGAGCAGTACTTC.

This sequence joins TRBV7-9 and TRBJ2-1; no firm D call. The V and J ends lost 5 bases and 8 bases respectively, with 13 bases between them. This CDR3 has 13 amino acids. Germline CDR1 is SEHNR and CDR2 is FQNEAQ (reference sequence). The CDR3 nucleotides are TGTGCCAGCAGCAAACCCGGAGTTTATGAGCAGTTCTTC. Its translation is CASSKPGVYEQFF.

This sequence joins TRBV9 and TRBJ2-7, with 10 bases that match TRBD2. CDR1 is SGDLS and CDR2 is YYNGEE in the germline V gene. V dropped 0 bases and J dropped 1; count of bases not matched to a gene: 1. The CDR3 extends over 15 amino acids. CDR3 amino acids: CASSVGAGGSYEQYF. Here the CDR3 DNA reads TGTGCCAGCAGCGTAGGAGCGGGAGGGTCCTACGAGCAGTACTTC.

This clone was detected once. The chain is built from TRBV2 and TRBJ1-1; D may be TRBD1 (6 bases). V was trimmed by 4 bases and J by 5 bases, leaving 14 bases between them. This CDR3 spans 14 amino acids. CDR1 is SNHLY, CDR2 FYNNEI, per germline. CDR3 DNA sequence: TGTGCCAGCAGTGGAACAGGGTTTGGTACTGAAGCTTTCTTT. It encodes CASSGTGFGTEAFF.

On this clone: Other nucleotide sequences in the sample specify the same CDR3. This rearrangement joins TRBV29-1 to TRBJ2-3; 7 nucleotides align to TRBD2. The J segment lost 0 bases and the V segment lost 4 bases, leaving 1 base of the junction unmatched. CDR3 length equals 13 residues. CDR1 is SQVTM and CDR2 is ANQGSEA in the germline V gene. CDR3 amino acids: CSVGGGSTDTQYF. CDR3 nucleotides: TGCAGCGTTGGGGGGGGTAGCACAGATACGCAGTATTTT.

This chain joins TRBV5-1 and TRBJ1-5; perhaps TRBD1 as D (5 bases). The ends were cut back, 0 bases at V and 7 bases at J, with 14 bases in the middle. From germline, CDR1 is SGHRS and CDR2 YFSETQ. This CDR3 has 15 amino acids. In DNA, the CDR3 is TGCGCCAGCAGCTTGGGCGGGGGGGATGGACAGCCCCAGCATTTT. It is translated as CASSLGGGDGQPQHF.

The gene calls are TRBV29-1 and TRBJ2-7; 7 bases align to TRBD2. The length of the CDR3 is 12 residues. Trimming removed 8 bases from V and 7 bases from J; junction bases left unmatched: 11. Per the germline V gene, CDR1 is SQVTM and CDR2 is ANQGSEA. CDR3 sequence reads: CSSRSGAGEQYF. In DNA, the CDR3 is TGCAGCTCCCGGTCCGGAGCGGGGGAGCAGTACTTC.

The CDR3 loop reads CASSVTGDGYTF. CDR3 coding DNA: TGTGCCAGCAGTGTGACTGGGGATGGCTACACCTTC. The chain is built from TRBV6-6 and TRBJ1-2; D remains ambiguous. V was trimmed by 5 bases and J by 6 bases, leaving 10 bases between them. Germline loops: CDR1 MNHNY, CDR2 SVGAGI (reference sequence). This CDR3 spans 12 amino acids.